This T cell receptor (beta chain) was sequenced during a study of shared clonotypes between healthy human individuals. The study's findings and limits: Only a few donors were included, so the genetic and exposure-history diversity represented was limited. Tissues were not sampled, only blood, and their repertoires likely differ. The naive CD4 repertoires of a few donors were compared, and approximately 4.7% of clonotypes were shared.

Clones were read by immunoSEQ multiplex PCR, and TCRdb kept only the in-frame ones, dropping some. The repertoire holds about 1.9 million clones, with around 93% as singletons. In germline, CDR1 is MNHEY, CDR2 SMNVEV (reference sequence). The CDR3 is 16 residues long. Unmatched junction bases numbered 8, after V lost 4 bases and J lost 3 bases. Remarks on this clone: What it recognizes is unknown.

Naive CD8 isolation took CD45RO-negative cells positively selected for CCR7 and excluded terminally differentiated effector memory CD45RA+ cells. The chain joins TRBV27 to TRBJ2-1; 8 nucleotides line up with TRBD2. This receptor was obtained from a man in his late teens or twenties in good health. Some clones in this sample may be carry-over from other donors' samples. The sample taken for sequencing was naive CD8+ T cells from PBMCs. The CDR3 DNA reads TGTGCCAGCAGTTGGTCAGCGGGAGTTTTCTACAATGAGCAGTTCTTC. It encodes CASSWSAGVFYNEQFF.